This T cell receptor beta chain is drawn from a study of cytomegalovirus exposure and HLA in healthy donors. General study results and limits: The authors later found HLA-associated TCR beta chains more clonally expanded than equally common others.

This CDR3 is built from 16 residues. The J segment lost 12 bases and the V segment lost 2 bases, leaving 15 bases of the junction unmatched. CDR1 is SGHDT and CDR2 is YYEEEE in the germline V gene. In the PCR, 60 Vbeta and 13 Jbeta primers were used. Profiling relied on immunoSEQ multiplex PCR, and the TCRdb table lists in-frame clones only, not all of them. The data show some 78,000 clones, approximately 80% seen once. In regard to this clone: Its specificity is not known.

The sequence was collected from a woman between 50 and 59 years old in good health and CMV-seropositive. The sample consisted of PBMCs. The chain combines TRBV5-6 with TRBJ2-1, with TRBD1 matching 9 bases. CDR3 amino acids: CASSLLKDRGGLGQFF. DNA of the CDR3: TGTGCCAGCAGCTTACTGAAGGACAGGGGAGGGTTGGGGCAGTTCTTC.